The source of this T cell receptor beta chain is a study of CD8 T cells in Susac syndrome. Random hexamers served to reverse transcribe roughly 0.5 to 1 ug RNA. Via MiXCR, TCRdb re-called the immunoSEQ multiplex PCR reads, giving one row per CDR3 protein. The sample gives roughly 200,000 distinct CDR3 sequences, roughly 95% of which show up once; roughly 0.1% is in the top ten. The CDR3 is made up of 15 amino acids. The V and J ends lost 1 base and 3 bases respectively, with 12 bases between them. Germline V gene sequence: CDR1 LGHNA, CDR2 YSLEER. Material: CD4+ T cells from PBMCs. The genes are TRBV4-3 and TRBJ1-1; D uncertain. This TCR came from a human donor in good health. CDR3 bases: TGCGCCAGCAGCCAAGGGTCCGGGCTCCACACTGAAGCTTTCTTT. It encodes CASSQGSGLHTEAFF.